One sample yielded the 29 T cell receptor beta chains listed below, sequenced in a study of T-cell reconstitution after alpha-beta-depleted transplantation in children. Preparation of the TCRbeta library used unique molecular identifiers. One entry per CDR3 protein results from TCRdb running MiXCR on the PCR reads. The sample consists of 640,000 or so distinct CDR3 sequences, approximately 16% of them appearing once. The source material was PBMCs from the stem cell graft donor, sampled from the stem cell graft. The receptors stem from a human donor who donated a stem cell graft to a child with acute myeloid leukemia.

This clonotype was picked up a small number of times. The chain uses TRBV4-1 and TRBJ2-5; 8 nucleotides match TRBD2. Germline loops: CDR1 MGHRA, CDR2 YSYEKL. The CDR3 loop spans 15 amino acids. Germline trimming cut 0 bases from V and 5 bases from J; bases unmatched to any gene: 5. CDR3 in amino acids: CASSQEGLVAETQYF. CDR3 DNA: TGCGCCAGCAGCCAAGAGGGACTAGTGGCTGAGACCCAGTACTTC.

This clonotype was found once. The J gene is TRBJ2-2, the V gene TRBV7-9; possible D gene TRBD2, 5 bases. Germline V gene sequence: CDR1 SEHNR, CDR2 FQNEAQ (reference sequence). V lost 1 base to trimming and J lost 4 bases, with 16 bases between them. The CDR3 is made up of 17 amino acids. CDR3 protein: CASSLGGRDWGTGELFF. The CDR3 DNA is TGTGCCAGCAGCTTAGGAGGCCGGGATTGGGGCACCGGGGAGCTGTTTTTT.

This clonotype was seen many times. The rearrangement links TRBV5-5 to TRBJ2-7; 8 bases line up with TRBD2. After removal of 0 bases from V and 13 bases from J, the junction contained 15 bases not matched to a gene. The CDR3 has 15 residues. Germline CDR1 and CDR2: SGHKS and YYEKEE (reference sequence). The CDR3 is CASSLGTVNGGALYV. The CDR3 DNA follows: TGTGCCAGCAGCTTGGGAACCGTTAACGGGGGGGCCCTTTACGTC.

At least ten counts were recorded for this clonotype. The V and J genes are TRBV7-2 and TRBJ2-7; 9 bases are a match to TRBD1. The CDR3 has 15 residues. With 3 bases clipped from V and 3 bases from J, the junction kept 6 bases outside the gene matches. Looked up from germline, CDR1 is SGHTA and CDR2 is FQGNSA. The CDR3 region has the DNA TGTGCCAGCAGCTTGACAGGGGGTAACATCTACGAGCAGTACTTC. Translated: CASSLTGGNIYEQYF.

The V gene is TRBV4-3, the J gene TRBJ1-4, with D uncertain. The CDR3 length is 17 residues. The germline V gene encodes CDR1 LGHNA and CDR2 YSLEER. Trimming removed 0 bases from V and 5 bases from J, with 16 bases in between. The CDR3 spells CASSQDGGGPFNEKLFF. DNA of the CDR3: TGCGCCAGCAGCCAAGACGGCGGAGGACCGTTCAATGAAAAACTGTTTTTT.

This clonotype was counted many times. The V and J genes are TRBV20-1 and TRBJ1-2; D gene ambiguous. CDR1 and CDR2 from the germline V gene are DFQATT and SNEGSKA (reference sequence). This CDR3 spans 12 amino acids. The V gene lost 3 bases and the J gene lost 3 bases, with 8 bases spanning the gap. The CDR3 sequence: CSASYSYYGYTF. The CDR3, as DNA: TGCAGTGCTAGTTACAGCTACTATGGCTACACCTTC.

The chain carries TRBV7-7 and TRBJ2-5; possible D gene TRBD1, 6 bases. CDR1 is SSHAT, CDR2 FNYEAQ, per germline (reference sequence). This CDR3 has 14 amino acids. Trimming cost V 4 bases and J 5 bases, with 14 bases left between them. This CDR3 reads CASSSKGVGETQYF. The CDR3 DNA follows: TGTGCCAGCAGCTCAAAGGGGGTGGGCGAGACCCAGTACTTC.

This clonotype was detected a few times. The rearrangement joins TRBV7-9 to TRBJ2-7, with 9 bases lining up with TRBD1. V trimming: 2 bases; J trimming: 3 bases; junction bases outside the gene matches: 8. The CDR3 runs 16 residues. Per germline, CDR1 SEHNR and CDR2 FQNEAQ (reference sequence). Here the CDR3 reads CASSLWQWGQGYEQYV. The CDR3 DNA reads TGTGCCAGCAGCTTATGGCAATGGGGACAGGGCTACGAGCAGTACGTC.

V usage is TRBV20-1 and J usage is TRBJ2-5; TRBD2 aligns across 13 bases. The V and J ends lost 2 bases and 3 bases, in that order; junction bases with no gene match: 3. CDR1 and CDR2 from the germline V gene are DFQATT and SNEGSKA (reference sequence). The CDR3 runs 15 residues. CDR3: CSARSGLAGKETQYF. DNA for the CDR3: TGCAGTGCTAGATCGGGACTAGCGGGGAAAGAGACCCAGTACTTC.

The chain uses TRBV4-2 and TRBJ1-2, with 8 bases aligning to TRBD1. Germline CDR1 and CDR2: LGHNA and YNFKEQ. The CDR3 runs to 16 residues. J was trimmed by 1 base and V by 0 bases; bases with no gene match: 4. CDR3 protein: CASSQEGQAFNYGYTF. In DNA form, the CDR3 reads TGTGCCAGCAGCCAAGAGGGACAGGCGTTTAACTATGGCTACACCTTC.

This clonotype was recorded many times. The chain recombines TRBV6-6 with TRBJ2-7; D is perhaps TRBD1 or TRBD2 (5 bases each). The CDR3 contains 16 residues. V lost 6 bases and J lost 3, with 21 bases in between. The V gene's germline CDR1 is MNHNY and CDR2 SVGAGI (reference sequence). The CDR3 DNA reads TGTGCCAGCAGCCGCAGCACAGGAGGCAGAGGCTACGAGCAGTACTTC. It codes for CASSRSTGGRGYEQYF.

Worth noting for this clonotype: A clone one base away is much larger, so this may be a read error. This chain links TRBV12-3 or TRBV12-4 with TRBJ1-2, with no clear D. The CDR3 runs 14 residues. V was shortened by 6 bases and J by 1 base, with 12 bases between the two germline ends. This CDR3 reads CASSPDIVNYGYTF. In DNA, the CDR3 is TGTGCCAGCAGCCCAGACATCGTTAACTATGGCTACACCTTC.

This clonotype was seen many times. The chain has TRBV4-3 and TRBJ1-1; perhaps TRBD1 as D (6 bases). Germline CDR1 is LGHNA and CDR2 is YSLEER. V was trimmed by 4 bases and J by 7 bases, leaving 13 bases between them. This CDR3 spans 13 amino acids. The CDR3 coding sequence is TGCGCCAGCAGCCCCGGGACACCGGGTGAAGCTTTCTTT. This translates into CASSPGTPGEAFF.

This clonotype was picked up many times. Written as DNA, the CDR3 is TGTGCCAGCAGCCGCGACAGGGACCCCGGGGAGCTGTTTTTT. Protein sequence: CASSRDRDPGELFF. The gene calls are TRBV6-5 and TRBJ2-2, with 7 bases matching TRBD1. The CDR3 spans 14 residues. Trimming at V came to 6 bases and at J to 6 bases, leaving 7 bases not matched to a gene. CDR1 is MNHEY and CDR2 is SVGAGI in the germline V gene.

There are many counts of this clonotype. The chain recombines TRBV7-2 with TRBJ2-3; no reliable D call. Germline V lookup: CDR1 SGHTA, CDR2 FQGNSA. V lost 6 bases, J lost 3 bases, and 10 bases lay in between. The CDR3 runs to 13 residues. This chain's CDR3 is CASRTTRTDTQYF. For the CDR3, the DNA is TGTGCCAGCAGGACAACTCGGACAGATACGCAGTATTTT.

The J gene is TRBJ2-5, the V gene TRBV4-3; TRBD1 matches at 7 bases. CDR1 and CDR2 from the germline V gene are LGHNA and YSLEER. Trimming at V came to 1 base and at J to 2 bases, leaving 19 bases not matched to a gene. The CDR3 has 20 residues. The CDR3 loop is CASSQVLVIQKQGNQETQYF. In nucleotides, the CDR3 is TGCGCCAGCAGCCAAGTTCTCGTCATTCAAAAACAGGGGAATCAAGAGACCCAGTACTTC.

This clonotype was detected many times. The J gene is TRBJ1-4, the V gene TRBV20-1; D remains ambiguous. CDR3 size: 12 residues. Per the germline V gene, CDR1 is DFQATT and CDR2 is SNEGSKA (reference sequence). Deletions cut 3 bases from V and 7 bases from J, with 9 bases between. The CDR3 reads CSASAVGEKLFF. DNA of the CDR3: TGCAGTGCTAGTGCTGTGGGTGAAAAACTGTTTTTT.

CDR3 amino acids: CASSLVGAEQYV. The CDR3 DNA reads as TGTGCCAGCAGCTTAGTTGGTGCCGAGCAGTACGTC. The rearrangement uses TRBV7-2 and TRBJ2-7, with D unresolved. The length of the CDR3 is 12 residues. V lost 1 base and J 6 bases, leaving 7 bases between the germline ends. Per germline, CDR1 SGHTA and CDR2 FQGNSA.

There are many counts of this clonotype. V is TRBV10-3 and J is TRBJ2-5; no definite D call. The CDR3 contains 15 residues. The germline V and J ends were trimmed by 0 bases and 5 bases, with 13 bases remaining between them. CDR1 and CDR2 (germline): ENHRY, SYGVKD. The DNA of the CDR3 is TGTGCCATCAGTGAGTCAGAAACCACCGGGGAGACCCAGTACTTC. Translated: CAISESETTGETQYF.

This chain connects TRBV5-6 to TRBJ2-2; D not resolved. Germline CDR1 SGHDT, CDR2 YYEEEE. This CDR3 contains 14 residues. Deletions cut 2 bases from V and 6 bases from J, with 11 bases between. The CDR3 sequence is CASSFVVNAGELFF. The CDR3 DNA follows: TGTGCCAGCAGCTTCGTGGTTAACGCCGGGGAGCTGTTTTTT.

This clonotype has a handful of counts. This chain uses TRBV12-3 or TRBV12-4 with TRBJ2-7; D remains ambiguous. The germline V and J ends were trimmed by 5 bases and 2 bases, with 10 bases remaining between them. The CDR3 is 13 residues long. This CDR3 is CASSPGHPYEQYF. The CDR3 DNA sequence: TGTGCCAGCAGTCCGGGCCATCCCTACGAGCAGTACTTC.

The chain recombines TRBV13 with TRBJ2-7; 9 bases are a match to TRBD2. The CDR3 covers 13 residues. V shed 5 bases and J 6 bases; nucleotides not matched to a gene: 5. CDR1 PRHDT and CDR2 FYEKMQ come from the germline V gene (reference sequence). CDR3 bases: TGTGCCAGCAGCCGGACTAGCGTGGGCGAGCAGTACGTC. This codes for CASSRTSVGEQYV.

This clonotype was picked up many times. The genes are TRBV20-1 and TRBJ2-3; 7 bases line up with TRBD2. The V and J ends lost 3 bases and 2 bases, in that order; junction bases with no gene match: 8. Germline V gene sequence: CDR1 DFQATT, CDR2 SNEGSKA (reference sequence). This CDR3 is 15 amino acids long. For the CDR3, the DNA is TGCAGTGCTAGGTTTCCTAGCGGATACACAGATACGCAGTATTTT. It yields the protein CSARFPSGYTDTQYF.

The sample holds a few counts of this clonotype. This chain joins TRBV9 and TRBJ2-3; 13 bases agree with TRBD2. V was clipped by 4 bases and J by 1 base; unmatched bases: 6. This CDR3 comprises 17 residues. CDR1 and CDR2 from the germline V gene are SGDLS and YYNGEE. The CDR3 loop is CASSPRLAGGRTDTQYF. CDR3 nucleotide sequence: TGTGCCAGCAGCCCTCGACTAGCGGGGGGTCGCACAGATACGCAGTATTTT.

This chain links TRBV15 with TRBJ2-1; D may be TRBD2 (5 bases). Germline CDR1 and CDR2: LNHNV and YYDKDF (reference sequence). The CDR3 is 15 residues long. V was trimmed by 1 base and J by 0 bases, leaving 7 bases between them. CDR3 region: CATSRAGSSYNEQFF. CDR3 in DNA: TGTGCCACCAGCAGAGCGGGGAGCTCCTACAATGAGCAGTTCTTC.

V is TRBV11-2 and J is TRBJ2-7; no definite D call. V lost 5 bases, J lost 5 bases, and 13 bases lay in between. This CDR3 has 13 residues. CDR1 and CDR2 from the germline V gene are SGHAT and FQNNGV. The CDR3 sequence: CASSLSRAHEQYF. The CDR3 nucleotides read TGTGCCAGCAGCCTCTCAAGAGCCCACGAGCAGTACTTC. Supplemented by reference TRBV11-2 and TRBJ2-7, the full variable domain reads EAGVAQSPRYKIIEKRQSVAFWCNPISGHATLYWYQQILGQGPKLLIQFQNNGVVDDSQLPKDRFSAERLKGVDSTLKIQPAKLEDSAVYLCASSLSRAHEQYFGPGTRLTVT.

There are many counts of this clonotype. One end of the junction fails to match germline, which may point to a read error. The chain carries TRBV5-1 and TRBJ1-1; weak D call: TRBD1 (5 bases). Germline CDR1 reads SGHRS; CDR2 reads YFSETQ. This CDR3 has 12 amino acids. The CDR3 loop reads CASSLGPTEAFF. The CDR3 DNA reads TGTGCCAGCAGCTTGGGGCCGACTGAAGCTTTCTTT.

This rearrangement joins TRBV4-1 to TRBJ2-7; 8 bases map to TRBD2. V lost 4 bases and J lost 0; bases outside the gene matches: 2. Germline lookup yields CDR1 MGHRA and CDR2 YSYEKL. The length of the CDR3 is 14 residues. CDR3 coding DNA: TGCGCCAGCAGCCCGGCGGGGGGCTCCTACGAGCAGTACGTC. Protein sequence: CASSPAGGSYEQYV.

This rearrangement joins TRBV6-2 or TRBV6-3 to TRBJ2-1, with 11 bases aligning to TRBD2. Trimming took 5 bases from V and 5 from J; bases not matched to a gene: 8. CDR3 size: 16 residues. The germline V gene encodes CDR1 MNHEY and CDR2 SVGEGT. DNA of the CDR3: TGTGCCAGCAGTCTCCGTCCTAGCGGGGGGAACAATGAGCAGTTCTTC. Encoded protein: CASSLRPSGGNNEQFF.